Listed here are 32 T cell receptor beta chains from one sample, sequenced in a study of CXCR3-negative and CXCR3-positive naive CD8 T cells. Findings of the study overall: Against CXCR3-negative naive cells, CXCR3-positive naive cells showed more hydrophobic TRB CDR3s.

Their specific antigens are unknown. The study made its TRB cDNA libraries by 5' RACE, adding UMI labels. Each CDR3 protein gets one entry in TCRdb, which reprocessed the 5' RACE reads and gives no DNA. The table lists tens of thousands of distinct CDR3 sequences. The sequenced sample was naive CXCR3+ CD8+ T cells from blood. Regarding subset: CD45RO-CCR7+CD27+CD95- naive CD8+ T cells expressing CXCR3 (TNR3+). These TCRs come from a human donor in good health. Some clones in this sample may be carry-over from other donors' samples.

The CDR3 sequence: CASSPGQDQHEQYF. The chain employs TRBV7-2 and TRBJ2-7; the D gene TCRdb calls, TRBD1, cannot be checked with no DNA. The V gene's germline CDR1 is SGHTA and CDR2 FQGNSA. The CDR3 loop spans 14 amino acids. Using reference TRBV7-2 and TRBJ2-7 for the parts outside the CDR3, the full variable domain is GAGVSQSPSNKVTEKGKDVELRCDPISGHTALYWYRQSLGQGLEFLIYFQGNSAPDKSGLPSDRFSAERTGGSVSTLTIQRTQQEDSAVYLCASSPGQDQHEQYFGPGTRLTVT.

The V call is TRBV7-2, the J call TRBJ2-2. This CDR3 contains 15 residues. The germline CDR1 and CDR2 sequences are SGHTA and FQGNSA. This CDR3 reads CASSLVVRSTGELFF.

The chain carries TRBV6-5 and TRBJ2-6. CDR3 length: 14 residues. The germline gives CDR1 MNHEY, CDR2 SVGAGI. The CDR3 region is CASKELLGANVLTF.

This chain connects TRBV21-1 to TRBJ2-7; no DNA is available, so the TRBD1 call from TCRdb remains unchecked. TRBV21-1 has pseudogene status. This CDR3 comprises 16 residues. CDR3 region: CASSKVECKKDIEQYF.

The chain carries TRBV25-1 and TRBJ2-5; TCRdb reports TRBD1, a call that lacks DNA to check it against. Per the germline V gene, CDR1 is MGHDK and CDR2 is SYGVNS. This CDR3 is 16 amino acids long. Here the CDR3 reads CASSELTDLYQETQYF.

The genes are TRBV29-1 and TRBJ2-1; TCRdb selects TRBD1, and the lack of DNA leaves this call unchecked. This CDR3 has 16 amino acids. Germline loops: CDR1 SQVTM, CDR2 ANQGSEA. CDR3 sequence reads: CSVKLGTASTYNEQFF.

The chain employs TRBV12-3 or TRBV12-4 and TRBJ2-5. There are 12 residues in the CDR3. The CDR3 spells CASRHSLTTQYF.

This sequence joins TRBV5-1 and TRBJ1-2; the TCRdb D gene call, TRBD1, has no DNA to confirm it. CDR3 size: 15 residues. In germline, CDR1 is SGHRS, CDR2 YFSETQ. The CDR3 here is CASTPNRAGNYGYTF. Filled out from reference TRBV5-1 and TRBJ1-2, the complete variable domain reads KAGVTQTPRYLIKTRGQQVTLSCSPISGHRSVSWYQQTPGQGLQFLFEYFSETQRNKGNFPGRFSGRQFSNSRSEMNVSTLELGDSALYLCASTPNRAGNYGYTFGSGTRLTVV.

The rearrangement uses TRBV7-9 and TRBJ2-7. Germline CDR1 SEHNR, CDR2 FQNEAQ (reference sequence). The length of the CDR3 is 12 residues. This chain's CDR3 is CASSSSAYEQYF.

This sequence joins TRBV27 and TRBJ1-6; the D gene TCRdb calls, TRBD1, cannot be checked with no DNA. The CDR3 is 14 residues long. Germline V gene data show CDR1 as MNHEY and CDR2 as SMNVEV (reference sequence). CDR3 protein: CASSGWGATSPLHF.

This rearrangement joins TRBV29-1 to TRBJ2-7; TCRdb outputs TRBD1, but without DNA this stays unchecked. CDR1 is SQVTM and CDR2 is ANQGSEA in the germline V gene. The length of the CDR3 is 13 residues. Here the CDR3 reads CRIIRDRASEQYF.

The J gene is TRBJ2-1, the V gene TRBV11-2; there is no DNA to check the TCRdb D call of TRBD2. The CDR3 covers 15 residues. Germline values: CDR1 SGHAT, CDR2 FQNNGV. CDR3 region: CASSQTSGGDNEQFF.

The J gene is TRBJ2-5, the V gene TRBV6-2 or TRBV6-3. The germline CDR1 and CDR2 sequences are MNHEY and SVGEGT. This CDR3 comprises 12 residues. The CDR3 sequence: CASSYSGETQYF.

The chain is built from TRBV28 and TRBJ2-1. CDR1 and CDR2 (germline): MDHEN, SYDVKM. The length of the CDR3 is 13 residues. This chain's CDR3 is CASSPIPTNEQFF. The full variable domain, with the rest looked up from reference TRBV28 and TRBJ2-1, is DVKVTQSSRYLVKRTGEKVFLECVQDMDHENMFWYRQDPGLGLRLIYFSYDVKMKEKGDIPEGYSVSREKKERFSLILESASTNQTSMYLCASSPIPTNEQFFGPGTRLTVL.

The V gene is TRBV30, the J gene TRBJ2-7; without DNA, the TCRdb call of TRBD2 cannot be checked. The CDR3 totals 12 residues. Germline V gives CDR1 GTSNPN, CDR2 SVGIG (reference sequence). The CDR3 spells CAWAAGSYEQYF.

The V call is TRBV28, the J call TRBJ2-5; the D gene TCRdb calls, TRBD1, cannot be checked with no DNA. Germline V gene lookup returns CDR1 MDHEN and CDR2 SYDVKM. The CDR3 runs 15 residues. CDR3: CASSFSGWTQETQYF.

CDR3 sequence: CASRPQGYNEQFF. J is TRBJ2-1 and V is TRBV28; TCRdb designates TRBD1, a call that cannot be tested without DNA. Germline loops: CDR1 MDHEN, CDR2 SYDVKM. The CDR3 is 13 residues long.

The chain recombines TRBV29-1 with TRBJ2-1; lacking DNA, the TRBD2 call made by TCRdb goes unchecked. The germline gives CDR1 SQVTM, CDR2 ANQGSEA. The CDR3 is 15 residues long. This CDR3 reads CSVRAAGILYNEQFF.

This rearrangement joins TRBV12-3 or TRBV12-4 to TRBJ1-5; TCRdb calls TRBD1, which cannot be checked without DNA. The CDR3 totals 14 residues. The CDR3: CASSQDRGDQPQHF.

V usage is TRBV5-1 and J usage is TRBJ1-5; the D gene TCRdb calls, TRBD1, cannot be checked with no DNA. CDR1 and CDR2 (germline): SGHRS, YFSETQ. The CDR3 loop spans 16 amino acids. The CDR3 loop is CASSLGGQGSNQPQHF.

The chain employs TRBV4-1 and TRBJ1-1; TCRdb's assignment of TRBD1 cannot be checked, as there is no DNA. The CDR3 totals 15 residues. The V gene's germline CDR1 is MGHRA and CDR2 YSYEKL. CDR3 amino acids: CASSQDWDPRTEAFF.

The V and J genes are TRBV7-2 and TRBJ1-1; the TRBD1 assignment by TCRdb is unverifiable without DNA. Germline V CDR1 and CDR2: SGHTA, FQGNSA. CDR3 size: 14 residues. The CDR3 sequence: CASSEIVGGTEAFF.

The chain combines TRBV28 with TRBJ2-3; TCRdb's D call of TRBD2 is untestable without DNA. The germline V gene encodes CDR1 MDHEN and CDR2 SYDVKM. The length of the CDR3 is 14 residues. This CDR3 reads CASSRLASTDTQYF. The whole variable domain, remainder taken from reference TRBV28 and TRBJ2-3, is DVKVTQSSRYLVKRTGEKVFLECVQDMDHENMFWYRQDPGLGLRLIYFSYDVKMKEKGDIPEGYSVSREKKERFSLILESASTNQTSMYLCASSRLASTDTQYFGPGTRLTVL.

The rearrangement joins TRBV6-1 to TRBJ2-7; TCRdb gives TRBD2 as the D gene, but with no DNA this cannot be confirmed. Germline values: CDR1 MNHNS, CDR2 SASEGT. This CDR3 region has 13 residues. The CDR3: CASRDEKVGEQYF.

The rearrangement joins TRBV6-6 to TRBJ2-2. This CDR3 comprises 16 residues. From germline, CDR1 is MNHNY and CDR2 SVGAGI (reference sequence). CDR3 in amino acids: CASSYNNGVTGGELFF.

The V call is TRBV30, the J call TRBJ1-2. Germline assignment: CDR1 GTSNPN and CDR2 SVGIG (reference sequence). The CDR3 is 15 amino acids. CDR3 protein: CAWSAEEGPRYGYTF.

The genes are TRBV29-1 and TRBJ2-7. The length of the CDR3 is 14 residues. The germline gives CDR1 SQVTM, CDR2 ANQGSEA. The CDR3 protein is CSVGPSTTPYEQYF.

V gene TRBV2 combines with J gene TRBJ2-5; TCRdb's D gene call, TRBD1, goes unchecked for lack of DNA. Germline V lookup: CDR1 SNHLY, CDR2 FYNNEI. CDR3 length: 14 amino acids. The CDR3 reads CASRGDRREEAQYF.

The rearrangement uses TRBV20-1 and TRBJ2-5. Germline CDR1 and CDR2: DFQATT and SNEGSKA (reference sequence). CDR3 size: 14 residues. The CDR3 is CSARAGDSQETQYF.

V is TRBV20-1 and J is TRBJ1-1; the D gene TCRdb calls, TRBD1, cannot be checked with no DNA. CDR1 and CDR2 (germline): DFQATT, SNEGSKA (reference sequence). This CDR3 is 15 amino acids long. CDR3 loop: CSARDRPGGNTEAFF.

The chain is built from TRBV6-2 or TRBV6-3 and TRBJ1-5. There are 14 residues in the CDR3. Germline CDR1 is MNHEY and CDR2 is SVGEGT. CDR3 protein: CASSYSPAGQPQHF.

Here the CDR3 reads CASSYLSRGATEAFF. This chain links TRBV6-5 with TRBJ1-1. Germline V gene sequence: CDR1 MNHEY, CDR2 SVGAGI. This CDR3 has 15 residues.